A single sample gave rise to the 2 T cell receptor beta chains below, sequenced in a study of lung T cells in sarcoidosis with Löfgren's syndrome. TCRdb re-derived calls from the reads in MiXCR, one entry per CDR3 protein. In the table there are roughly 19,000 distinct CDR3 sequences, roughly a fifth of which are singletons. Sequencing was done on a sample of CD4+ T cells from PBMCs. These receptors all come from a human donor with sarcoidosis (Löfgren's syndrome or another form), or a control subject (not recorded which).

As regards this clonotype: Given a much more abundant clone one base away, this may be a read error. The chain joins TRBV5-1 to TRBJ1-1; D not resolved. CDR3 length: 13 amino acids. Trimming shortened V by 2 bases and J by 6 bases, and 11 bases separated the two germline ends. Germline-derived CDR1 and CDR2 are SGHRS and YFSETQ. CDR3 sequence (DNA): TGCGCCAGCAGCTTAGACGCAGACGCTGAAGCTTTCTTT. Translating gives CASSLDADAEAFF.

Concerning this clonotype itself: One junction end does not reproduce the germline sequence, and a read error may be involved. The V call is TRBV7-2, the J call TRBJ2-2; 12 positions match TRBD2. This CDR3 comprises 18 residues. The germline gives CDR1 SGHTA, CDR2 FQGNSA. The CDR3 sequence is CAGSFFLTSGRGHGELFF. The CDR3, as DNA: TGTGCCGGCAGCTTTTTCTTGACTAGCGGGAGAGGTCACGGGGAGCTGTTTTTT. Using reference TRBV7-2 and TRBJ2-2 for the parts outside the CDR3, the full variable domain is GAGVSQSPSNKVTEKGKDVELRCDPISGHTALYWYRQSLGQGLEFLIYFQGNSAPDKSGLPSDRFSAERTGGSVSTLTIQRTQQEDSAVYLCAGSFFLTSGRGHGELFFGEGSRLTVL.